This TCR beta chain derives from a study of T cell responses to AZD1222 COVID-19 vaccine. Study findings and constraints: Only a handful of AZD1222 recipients tested seropositive at baseline.

The CDR3 covers 12 residues. From germline, CDR1 is KGHSH and CDR2 LQKENI. Trimming removed 5 bases at V and 7 bases at J, with 8 bases between. Sequenced by immunoSEQ multiplex PCR; TCRdb stores in-frame clones only, minus some. The repertoire includes roughly 140,000 clones, approximately 88% of them detected once, and more than 12% sits in the top ten. This clone was detected only once. The target antigen is unknown. Sequencing used peripheral blood, obtained on day 0 of AZD1222 vaccination. The rearrangement uses TRBV18 and TRBJ2-2; D perhaps matches TRBD1 (5 bases). This TCR was recovered from an adult in good health. The CDR3 nucleotides read TGTGCCAGCTCATCCCAGGGCGGGGAGCTGTTTTTT. Translating gives CASSSQGGELFF.